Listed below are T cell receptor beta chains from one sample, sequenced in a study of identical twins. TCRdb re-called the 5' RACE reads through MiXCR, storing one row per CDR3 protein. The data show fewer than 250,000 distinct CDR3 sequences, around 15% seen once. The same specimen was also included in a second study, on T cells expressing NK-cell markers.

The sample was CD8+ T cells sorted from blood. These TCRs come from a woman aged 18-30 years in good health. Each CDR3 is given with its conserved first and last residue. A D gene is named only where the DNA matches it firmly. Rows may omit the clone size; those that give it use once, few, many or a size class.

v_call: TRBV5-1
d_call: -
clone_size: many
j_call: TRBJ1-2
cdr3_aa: CASSTERGIYGYTF
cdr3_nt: TGCGCCAGCAGCACCGAAAGGGGGATCTATGGCTACACCTTC

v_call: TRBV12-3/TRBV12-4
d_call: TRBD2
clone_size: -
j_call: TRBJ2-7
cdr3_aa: CASSLAAGVAEQYF
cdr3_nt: TGTGCCAGCAGTTTAGCAGCGGGAGTAGCCGAGCAGTACTTC

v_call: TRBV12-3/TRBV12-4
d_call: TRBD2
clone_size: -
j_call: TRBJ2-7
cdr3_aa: CASSRLAGVVGEQYF
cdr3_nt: TGTGCCAGCAGTCGACTAGCCGGGGTGGTAGGCGAGCAGTACTTC

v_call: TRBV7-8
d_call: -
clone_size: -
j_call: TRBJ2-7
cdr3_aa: CASSSVGTENFYEQYF
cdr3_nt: TGTGCCAGCAGCTCAGTGGGGACGGAGAATTTTTACGAGCAGTACTTC

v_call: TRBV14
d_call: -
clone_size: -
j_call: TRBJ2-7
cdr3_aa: CASSQDILGEQYF
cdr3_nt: TGTGCCAGCAGCCAAGACATACTTGGCGAGCAGTACTTC

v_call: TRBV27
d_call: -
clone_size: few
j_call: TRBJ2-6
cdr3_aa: CASSFGGANVLTF
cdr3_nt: TGTGCCAGCAGTTTCGGTGGGGCCAACGTCCTGACTTTC

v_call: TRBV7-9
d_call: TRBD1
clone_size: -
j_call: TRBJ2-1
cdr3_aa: CASSTTGTELNEQFF
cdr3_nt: TGTGCCAGCAGCACCACCGGGACAGAATTGAATGAGCAGTTCTTC

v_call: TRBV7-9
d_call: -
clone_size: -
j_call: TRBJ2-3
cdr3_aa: CASSPPSSNTDTQYF
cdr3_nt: TGTGCCAGCAGCCCCCCGTCCAGCAACACAGATACGCAGTATTTT

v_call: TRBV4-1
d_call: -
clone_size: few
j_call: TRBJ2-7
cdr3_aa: CASSLKLAGSYEQYF
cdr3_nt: TGCGCCAGCAGCCTCAAGCTGGCAGGGTCCTACGAGCAGTACTTC

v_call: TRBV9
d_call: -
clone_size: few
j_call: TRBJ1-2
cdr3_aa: CASSPSYYGYTF
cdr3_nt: TGTGCCAGCAGCCCATCGTACTATGGCTACACCTTC

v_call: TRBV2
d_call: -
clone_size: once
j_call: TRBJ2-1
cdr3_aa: CASSDLAGRDEQFF
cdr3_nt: TGTGCCAGCAGTGATCTAGCTGGACGGGATGAGCAGTTCTTC

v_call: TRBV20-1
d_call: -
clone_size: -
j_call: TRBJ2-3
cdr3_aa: CSARDDPTSWADTQYF
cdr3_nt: TGCAGTGCTAGAGATGACCCCACTAGTTGGGCAGATACGCAGTATTTT

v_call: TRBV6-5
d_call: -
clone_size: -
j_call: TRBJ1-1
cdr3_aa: CASRDGTEAFF
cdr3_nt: TGTGCCAGCAGGGACGGGACTGAAGCTTTCTTT

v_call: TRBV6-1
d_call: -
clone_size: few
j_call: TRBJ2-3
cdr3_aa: CASSTPGRGGTDTQYF
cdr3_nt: TGTGCCAGCAGTACCCCCGGCAGGGGGGGAACAGATACGCAGTATTTT

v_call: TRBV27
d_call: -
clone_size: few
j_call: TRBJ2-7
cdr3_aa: CASSLSAGVAYEQYF
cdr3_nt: TGTGCCAGCAGTTTATCGGCAGGGGTCGCCTACGAGCAGTACTTC

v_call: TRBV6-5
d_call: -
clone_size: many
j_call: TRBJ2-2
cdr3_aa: CASSYSTGELFF
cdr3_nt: TGTGCCAGCAGTTACTCGACCGGGGAGCTGTTTTTT

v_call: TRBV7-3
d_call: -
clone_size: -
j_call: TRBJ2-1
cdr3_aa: CASSLLIHNEQFF
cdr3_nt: TGTGCCAGCAGCTTACTAATTCACAATGAGCAGTTCTTC

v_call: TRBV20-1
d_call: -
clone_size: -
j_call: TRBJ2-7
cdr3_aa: CSARGRDSFSYEQYF
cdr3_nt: TGCAGTGCTAGGGGCCGGGACTCATTCTCCTACGAGCAGTACTTC

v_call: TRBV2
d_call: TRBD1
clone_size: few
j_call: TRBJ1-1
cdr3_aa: CARGQGNTEAFF
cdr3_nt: TGTGCCAGAGGACAGGGGAACACTGAAGCTTTCTTT

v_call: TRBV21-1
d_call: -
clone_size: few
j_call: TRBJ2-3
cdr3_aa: CASSKDGGESQYF
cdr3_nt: TGTGCCAGCAGCAAAGATGGCGGGGAATCGCAGTATTTT

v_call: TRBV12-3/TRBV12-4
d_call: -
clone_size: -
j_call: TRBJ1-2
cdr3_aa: CASSLGLRPDGYTF
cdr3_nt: TGTGCCAGCAGTTTAGGCCTTCGCCCTGATGGCTACACCTTC

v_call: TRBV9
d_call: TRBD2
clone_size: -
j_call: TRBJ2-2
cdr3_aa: CASSVVGREGRTGELFF
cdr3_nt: TGTGCCAGCAGCGTAGTAGGGCGGGAGGGCCGCACCGGGGAGCTGTTTTTT